Below are 10 T cell receptor beta chains sequenced from a single sample in a study of cytomegalovirus exposure and HLA in healthy donors. 13 Jbeta primers and 60 Vbeta primers were used for the PCR. The repertoire was sequenced with immunoSEQ multiplex PCR; TCRdb's copy has only in-frame clones and lacks some. The sample has under 200,000 clones, less than 80% seen once. What was sequenced was PBMCs. All receptors come from a female donor in good health and CMV-seronegative.

J is TRBJ2-5 and V is TRBV27, with a tentative D call TRBD1 (6 bases). The CDR3 has 14 residues. V dropped 6 bases and J dropped 1 base, with 12 bases sitting between them. Germline V gene data show CDR1 as MNHEY and CDR2 as SMNVEV (reference sequence). The CDR3 spells CASSSLGGQETQYF. As DNA, the CDR3 is TGTGCCAGCAGCTCCTTAGGGGGCCAAGAGACCCAGTACTTC.

The V and J genes are TRBV2 and TRBJ2-1; the D gene is possibly TRBD2 (7 bases). Germline V gene data show CDR1 as SNHLY and CDR2 as FYNNEI. The ends were cut back, 1 base at V and 5 bases at J, with 12 bases in the middle. CDR3 length: 15 amino acids. Written as DNA, the CDR3 is TGTGCCAGCAGTGAAGGGTCGGGGGGCCACAATGAGCAGTTCTTC. Translating gives CASSEGSGGHNEQFF.

V is TRBV18 and J is TRBJ1-2; D not resolved. The length of the CDR3 is 15 residues. V was shortened by 6 bases and J by 3 bases, with 17 bases between the two germline ends. CDR1 and CDR2 (germline): KGHSH, LQKENI. The CDR3 coding sequence is TGTGCCAGCTCGCCCTCGACCCAGGCCTACTATGGCTACACCTTC. Its protein product is CASSPSTQAYYGYTF.

This chain joins TRBV5-1 and TRBJ2-7, with D maybe TRBD1 (6 bases). This CDR3 is 15 amino acids long. The germline gives CDR1 SGHRS, CDR2 YFSETQ. Between the trimmed V and J ends, which lost 4 bases and 2 bases, there was a span of 16 bases. The CDR3 here is CASSRSGTPPYEQYF. As DNA, the CDR3 is TGCGCCAGCAGCCGCTCCGGGACACCTCCCTACGAGCAGTACTTC.

This chain connects TRBV6-5 to TRBJ2-7, with 10 bases that match TRBD2. The germline V gene has CDR1 MNHEY and CDR2 SVGAGI. This CDR3 is 16 amino acids long. The junction had 3 bases not matched to a gene; V was cut back by 0 bases and J by 1 base. The CDR3 protein is CASSYSASGGSYEQYF. CDR3 coding DNA: TGTGCCAGCAGTTACTCGGCTAGCGGGGGTTCCTACGAGCAGTACTTC.

The CDR3 bases are TGTGCCATCAGTGAGTCGGGGACAGAGGGGGACAACACCTTC. Translated, it gives CAISESGTEGDNTF. V gene TRBV10-3 combines with J gene TRBJ1-2, with TRBD1 identical over 7 bases. Germline V gene sequence: CDR1 ENHRY, CDR2 SYGVKD. This CDR3 is 14 amino acids long. J was trimmed by 12 bases and V by 0 bases; bases with no gene match: 10.

This clone was found a few times. CDR3 nucleotides: TGTGCCAGCAGTTTGGTCGGGGTGACCTACGAGCAGTACTTC. Its translation is CASSLVGVTYEQYF. The chain is built from TRBV28 and TRBJ2-7; weak D call: TRBD2 (5 bases). Germline CDR1 and CDR2: MDHEN and SYDVKM. There are 14 residues in the CDR3. Trimming took off 3 bases at V and 2 bases at J, with 11 bases between the two ends.

The genes are TRBV2 and TRBJ2-3; TRBD2 matches at 8 bases. The CDR3 has 14 amino acids. The V gene's germline CDR1 is SNHLY and CDR2 FYNNEI. V trimming: 6 bases; J trimming: 3 bases; junction bases outside the gene matches: 5. This chain's CDR3 is CASRSSGSTDTQYF. The CDR3 DNA reads TGTGCCAGCAGGTCCAGCGGGAGTACAGATACGCAGTATTTT.

This chain uses TRBV6-5 with TRBJ1-2; 10 positions agree with TRBD1. CDR1 MNHEY and CDR2 SVGAGI come from the germline V gene. The CDR3 totals 15 residues. Losses at the gene ends were 2 bases for V and 5 bases for J; bases not matched to a gene: 5. CDR3 in DNA: TGTGCCAGCAGTTACCGCGGGACAGGGGCTTATGGCTACACCTTC. Translating it yields CASSYRGTGAYGYTF.

The V gene is TRBV18, the J gene TRBJ2-1; 8 bases map to TRBD2. Germline values: CDR1 KGHSH, CDR2 LQKENI. V lost 3 bases, J lost 9 bases, and 10 bases stayed unmatched. This CDR3 region has 15 residues. CDR3 sequence (DNA): TGTGCCAGCTCACCTGCCGGGAGGGAGGGCAGTGAGCAGTTCTTC. Translation: CASSPAGREGSEQFF.